The 3 T cell receptor beta chains in this list originate from one sample, sequenced in a study of sequential checkpoint blockade in melanoma. Assay: immunoSEQ multiplex PCR; the TCRdb copy retains only in-frame clones and omits some. There are some 30,000 clones in the sample; around 82% occur only once, and about 17% lies in the top ten. Treatment given: randomized to nivolumab then ipilimumab (arm A) or the reverse (arm B). Sequencing was performed on CD8+ T cells sorted from blood (inferred from file names), taken from a patient given nivolumab and ipilimumab in sequence. Source of these receptors: a human donor with melanoma.

The chain joins TRBV6-5 to TRBJ1-5; 7 nucleotides agree with TRBD1. The CDR3 is 14 amino acids. V was clipped by 4 bases and J by 7 bases; unmatched bases: 7. Germline CDR1 MNHEY, CDR2 SVGAGI. The CDR3: CASSFDRARQPQHF. The CDR3 DNA reads as TGTGCCAGCAGTTTCGACAGGGCCAGGCAGCCCCAGCATTTT.

V and J are TRBV2 and TRBJ1-2; tentative D call: TRBD1 (6 bases). CDR3 length equals 13 residues. V was pared by 2 bases and J by 12 bases, with 16 bases between. Germline CDR1 SNHLY, CDR2 FYNNEI. This CDR3 reads CASSEYIGTSDTF. The DNA for the CDR3 is TGTGCCAGCAGTGAATATATCGGGACATCCGACACCTTC.

V is TRBV2 and J is TRBJ2-2; a weak D match, TRBD1 (6 bases). Germline-derived CDR1 and CDR2 are SNHLY and FYNNEI. Trimming took off 6 bases at V and 6 bases at J, with 11 bases between the two ends. The CDR3 is 13 amino acids. The CDR3 nucleotides read TGTGCCAGCAGGTGGACAGTTTCCGGGGAGCTGTTTTTT. It translates to CASRWTVSGELFF.